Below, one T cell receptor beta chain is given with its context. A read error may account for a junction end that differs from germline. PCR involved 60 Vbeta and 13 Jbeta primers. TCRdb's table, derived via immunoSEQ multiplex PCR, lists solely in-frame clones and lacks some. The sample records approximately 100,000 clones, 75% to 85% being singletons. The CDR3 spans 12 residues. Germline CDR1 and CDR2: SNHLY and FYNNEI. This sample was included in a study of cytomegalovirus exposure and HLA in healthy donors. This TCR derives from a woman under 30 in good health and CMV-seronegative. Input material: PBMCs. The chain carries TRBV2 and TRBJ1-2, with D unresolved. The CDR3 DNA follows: TGTGCCAGCAGTGAAGGCGGATATGGCTGCACCTTC. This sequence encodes CASSEGGYGCTF.